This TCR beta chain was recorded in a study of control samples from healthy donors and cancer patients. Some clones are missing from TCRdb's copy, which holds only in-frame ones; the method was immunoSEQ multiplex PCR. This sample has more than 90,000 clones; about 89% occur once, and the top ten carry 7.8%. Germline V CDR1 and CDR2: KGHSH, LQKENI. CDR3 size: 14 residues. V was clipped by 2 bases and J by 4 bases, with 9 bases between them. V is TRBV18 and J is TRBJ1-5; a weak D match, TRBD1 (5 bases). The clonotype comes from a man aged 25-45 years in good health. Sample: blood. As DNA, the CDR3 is TGTGCCAGCTCACCAGAAGAGGGGAATCAGCCCCAGCATTTT. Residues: CASSPEEGNQPQHF.